Presented here are 14 T cell receptor beta chains from one specimen sequenced in a study of CD8+ T cells in alopecia areata. Extracted RNA was reverse transcribed, and the resulting cDNA served as sequencing template. Profiled with immunoSEQ multiplex PCR; TCRdb holds only in-frame clones, not every one. Of 180,000 or so clones detected, 50% to 65% appear once; the ten largest clones hold roughly a tenth. Treatment given: oral pan-JAK inhibitor, 5-10 mg twice daily. The specimen was CD8+ T cells sorted from blood, collected at week 24, from a patient treated with tofacitinib. All receptors derive from a human donor with alopecia areata.

CDR3: CASSPFNNEQFF. In nucleotides, the CDR3 is TGTGCCAGCAGCCCGTTCAACAATGAGCAGTTCTTC. The chain couples TRBV9 to TRBJ2-1; no firm D call. CDR3 length: 12 amino acids. The V gene lost 4 bases and the J gene lost 5 bases, with 7 bases spanning the gap. Germline V lookup: CDR1 SGDLS, CDR2 YYNGEE.

The chain carries TRBV27 and TRBJ2-7; TRBD2 might be the D (6 bases). V shed 2 bases and J shed 0 bases, with 8 bases lying between them. The germline V gene encodes CDR1 MNHEY and CDR2 SMNVEV (reference sequence). This CDR3 spans 14 amino acids. CDR3: CASSLGGFSYEQYF. The CDR3 region has the DNA TGTGCCAGCAGTTTAGGAGGGTTCTCCTACGAGCAGTACTTC.

This clone was observed a handful of times. DNA of the CDR3: TGTGCGGCTTCCCTAGGGGGAGGCTCCTACGAGCAGTACTTC. Its protein product is CAASLGGGSYEQYF. The chain links TRBV30 to TRBJ2-7; the D call may be TRBD1 or TRBD2 (6 bases each). CDR1 is GTSNPN, CDR2 SVGIG, per germline (reference sequence). The CDR3 loop spans 14 amino acids.

The chain combines TRBV2 with TRBJ2-1, with 10 bases aligning to TRBD2. CDR3 length equals 15 residues. The V gene's germline CDR1 is SNHLY and CDR2 FYNNEI. The junction had 11 bases not matched to a gene; V was cut back by 7 bases and J by 8 bases. This chain's CDR3 is CASITLAGVSDEQFF. CDR3 coding DNA: TGTGCCAGCATCACTCTAGCGGGGGTCTCGGATGAGCAGTTCTTC.

This chain uses TRBV15 with TRBJ1-1; 8 bases fit TRBD1. J was trimmed by 8 bases and V by 3 bases; bases with no gene match: 8. The germline CDR1 and CDR2 sequences are LNHNV and YYDKDF (reference sequence). The CDR3 is 14 residues long. This CDR3 is CATSSRTGRWEAFF. The CDR3, as DNA: TGTGCCACCAGCAGTAGGACAGGGCGATGGGAAGCTTTCTTT. The whole variable domain, filled in from reference TRBV15 and TRBJ1-1, reads DAMVIQNPRYQVTQFGKPVTLSCSQTLNHNVMYWYQQKSSQAPKLLFHYYDKDFNNEADTPDNFQSRRPNTSFCFLDIRSPGLGDTAMYLCATSSRTGRWEAFFGQGTRLTVV.

The chain employs TRBV30 and TRBJ2-2; 9 nucleotides match TRBD1. The CDR3 totals 13 residues. With V trimmed by 7 bases and J by 5 bases, 5 bases remained unmatched. Germline CDR1 and CDR2: GTSNPN and SVGIG (reference sequence). In DNA, the CDR3 is TGTGCCTATATAGGGACAGGGACCGGGGAGCTGTTTTTT. It codes for CAYIGTGTGELFF.

The chain is built from TRBV11-2 and TRBJ2-5; D is undetermined. Germline V lookup: CDR1 SGHAT, CDR2 FQNNGV. V was trimmed by 0 bases and J by 2 bases, leaving 7 bases between them. The CDR3 spans 14 residues. The CDR3 here is CASSLEAYQETQYF. For the CDR3, the DNA is TGTGCCAGCAGCTTAGAGGCTTATCAAGAGACCCAGTACTTC.

This chain uses TRBV30 with TRBJ1-1; tentatively, D is TRBD1 (5 bases). The germline CDR1 and CDR2 sequences are GTSNPN and SVGIG (reference sequence). V lost 4 bases and J 5 bases, leaving 14 bases between the germline ends. This CDR3 spans 13 amino acids. CDR3 DNA: TGTGCCTGGACCCTCATGGGGGATACTGAAGCTTTCTTT. Translated: CAWTLMGDTEAFF.

This CDR3 is CASSPRTGSSTDTQYF. The DNA of the CDR3 is TGTGCCAGCAGCCCGAGGACAGGGTCTAGCACAGATACGCAGTATTTT. The chain has TRBV11-2 and TRBJ2-3, with 8 bases matching TRBD1. The trim removed 5 bases at V and 0 bases at J, leaving 7 bases unmatched. From germline, CDR1 is SGHAT and CDR2 FQNNGV. This CDR3 contains 16 residues.

The chain is built from TRBV29-1 and TRBJ1-2, with D tentatively TRBD1 (5 bases). Germline V gives CDR1 SQVTM, CDR2 ANQGSEA. The CDR3 runs 15 residues. V was trimmed by 1 base and J by 4 bases, leaving 16 bases between them. CDR3 DNA: TGCAGCGTTGAAGGGTTGGCAGGGCGGGTCTATGGCTACACCTTC. Translated: CSVEGLAGRVYGYTF.

The chain is built from TRBV11-2 and TRBJ2-7; TRBD1 matches at 8 bases. This CDR3 spans 13 amino acids. Germline lookup yields CDR1 SGHAT and CDR2 FQNNGV. After removal of 5 bases from V and 3 bases from J, the junction contained 3 bases not matched to a gene. The CDR3 DNA reads TGTGCCAGCAGCCCGGGGACAGGCTACGAGCAGTACTTC. It translates to CASSPGTGYEQYF.

This clone was counted a few times. The chain links TRBV29-1 to TRBJ2-3; weak D call: TRBD2 (6 bases). V was trimmed by 3 bases and J by 3 bases, leaving 16 bases between them. Per germline, CDR1 SQVTM and CDR2 ANQGSEA. CDR3 length: 15 residues. The CDR3 nucleotides are TGCAGCGTTGACTCGGCCTGGGGGGAGACAGATACGCAGTATTTT. Amino acid sequence: CSVDSAWGETDTQYF.

This chain connects TRBV29-1 to TRBJ2-7; D might be TRBD2 (6 bases). V lost 4 bases to trimming and J lost 7 bases, with 14 bases between them. Germline values: CDR1 SQVTM, CDR2 ANQGSEA. There are 12 residues in the CDR3. Here the CDR3 DNA reads TGCAGCGTTGTATTTGCGGGAAGGGAGCAGTACTTC. Amino acid sequence: CSVVFAGREQYF.

Only a few counts were recorded for this clone. The chain is built from TRBV29-1 and TRBJ2-3; a possible D gene is TRBD2 (5 bases). This CDR3 comprises 13 residues. The V gene lost 3 bases and the J gene lost 2 bases, with 9 bases spanning the gap. Germline assignment: CDR1 SQVTM and CDR2 ANQGSEA. The CDR3 here is CSVEGENTDTQYF. CDR3 DNA: TGCAGCGTTGAGGGAGAAAACACAGATACGCAGTATTTT.